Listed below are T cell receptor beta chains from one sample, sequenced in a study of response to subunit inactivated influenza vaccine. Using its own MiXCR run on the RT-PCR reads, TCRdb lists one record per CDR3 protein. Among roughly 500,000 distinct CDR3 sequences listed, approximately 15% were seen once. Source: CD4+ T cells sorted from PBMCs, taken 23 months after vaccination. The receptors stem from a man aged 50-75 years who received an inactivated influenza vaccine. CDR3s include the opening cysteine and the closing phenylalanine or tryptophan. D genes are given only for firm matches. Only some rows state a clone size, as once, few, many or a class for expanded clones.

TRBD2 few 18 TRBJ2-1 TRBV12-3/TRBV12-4 CASSRGLAGGSSYNEQFF TGTGCCAGCAGCCGAGGACTAGCGGGAGGGAGCTCCTACAATGAGCAGTTCTTC
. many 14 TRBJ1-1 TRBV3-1 CASSVRTDNTEAFF TGTGCCAGCAGCGTCCGAACAGATAACACTGAAGCTTTCTTT
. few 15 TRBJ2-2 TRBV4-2 CASSQEGLLIGELFF TGTGCCAGCAGCCAAGAGGGACTTCTTATTGGGGAGCTGTTTTTT
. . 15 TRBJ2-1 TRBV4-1 CASSQEGRVVRGQFF TGCGCCAGCAGCCAAGAGGGGAGAGTAGTCCGCGGGCAGTTCTTC
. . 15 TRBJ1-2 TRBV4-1 CASSQVTGKGYGYTF TGCGCCAGCAGCCAAGTAACAGGGAAAGGCTATGGCTACACCTTC
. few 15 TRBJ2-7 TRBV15 CATSRDTGRTYEQYF TGTGCCACCAGCAGAGATACAGGGAGGACCTACGAGCAGTACTTC
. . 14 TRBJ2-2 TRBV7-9 CASSSSINTGELFF TGTGCCAGCAGCTCATCGATTAACACCGGGGAGCTGTTTTTT
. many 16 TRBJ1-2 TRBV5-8 CASSLGQELAYYGYTF TGTGCCAGCAGCTTGGGACAGGAACTAGCCTACTATGGCTACACCTTC
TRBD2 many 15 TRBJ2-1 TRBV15 CATSTGLAGGKEQFF TGTGCCACCAGCACCGGACTAGCGGGGGGCAAGGAGCAGTTCTTC
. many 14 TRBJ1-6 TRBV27 CASSLRVGNSPLHF TGTGCCAGCAGTTTAAGGGTCGGCAATTCACCCCTCCACTTT
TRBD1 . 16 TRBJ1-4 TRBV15 CATSGQGTGGNEKLFF TGTGCCACCAGCGGACAAGGGACAGGGGGAAATGAAAAACTGTTTTTT
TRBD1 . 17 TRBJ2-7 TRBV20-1 CSARERRQGIRRYEQYF TGCAGTGCTAGAGAAAGGAGACAGGGAATCAGGAGGTACGAGCAGTACTTC
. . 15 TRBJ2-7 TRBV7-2 CASSPRAVQNYEQYF TGTGCCAGCAGCCCCCGGGCCGTTCAAAATTACGAGCAGTACTTC
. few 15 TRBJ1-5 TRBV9 CASSVSGQLEQPQHF TGTGCCAGCAGCGTATCCGGACAGTTGGAGCAGCCCCAGCATTTT
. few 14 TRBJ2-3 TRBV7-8 CASSTPRGADTQYF TGTGCCAGCAGTACACCGCGTGGGGCAGATACGCAGTATTTT
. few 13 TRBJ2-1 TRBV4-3 CASSQDMRGEQFF TGCGCCAGCAGCCAAGATATGAGGGGTGAGCAGTTCTTC
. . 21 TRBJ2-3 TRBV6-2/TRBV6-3 CASSYPSFDRNRVEGTDTQYF TGTGCCAGCAGTTACCCATCTTTCGACAGGAACAGGGTTGAGGGCACAGATACGCAGTATTTT
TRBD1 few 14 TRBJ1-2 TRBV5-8 CASSPDRESFGYTF TGTGCCAGCAGTCCGGACAGGGAGTCGTTCGGCTACACCTTC
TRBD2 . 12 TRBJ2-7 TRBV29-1 CSALGGGYEQYF TGCAGCGCTCTGGGCGGGGGCTACGAGCAGTACTTC
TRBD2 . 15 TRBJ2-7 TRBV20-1 CSASEASGTTYEQYF TGCAGTGCTAGTGAAGCTAGCGGGACCACTTACGAGCAGTACTTC
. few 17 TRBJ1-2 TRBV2 CASRDPYRDWANYGYTF TGTGCCAGCAGGGATCCCTACAGGGATTGGGCTAACTATGGCTACACCTTC
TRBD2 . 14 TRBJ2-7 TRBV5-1 CASSPRTSVYEQYF TGCGCCAGCAGCCCTCGGACTAGCGTCTACGAGCAGTACTTC
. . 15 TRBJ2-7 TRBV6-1 CASSEQGRALYEQYF TGTGCCAGCAGTGAGCAGGGGAGGGCCCTGTACGAGCAGTACTTC
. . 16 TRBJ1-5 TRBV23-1 CASIRWANLGNQPQHF TGCGCCAGCATCCGTTGGGCGAACTTGGGCAATCAGCCCCAGCATTTT
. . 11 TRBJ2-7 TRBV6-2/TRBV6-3 CASNRPYEQYF TGTGCCAGCAATCGCCCCTACGAGCAGTACTTC
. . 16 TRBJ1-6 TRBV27 CASSLGTGLGNSPLHF TGTGCCAGCAGTTTAGGAACAGGACTCGGGAATTCACCCCTCCACTTT
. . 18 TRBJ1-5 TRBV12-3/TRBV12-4 CARSSMMGGVYSNQPQHF TGTGCCCGCAGTTCCATGATGGGGGGCGTTTACAGCAATCAGCCCCAGCATTTT
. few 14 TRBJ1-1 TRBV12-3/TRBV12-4 CASNTLHDNTEAFF TGTGCCAGCAATACCCTACACGACAACACTGAAGCTTTCTTT
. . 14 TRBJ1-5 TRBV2 CASSRGSSNQPQHF TGTGCCAGCAGCCGAGGGAGTAGCAATCAGCCCCAGCATTTT
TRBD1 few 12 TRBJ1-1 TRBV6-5 CASRRTGGQAFF TGTGCCAGCAGGCGGACAGGGGGCCAGGCTTTCTTT
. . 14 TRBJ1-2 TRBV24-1 CATTTDFNDYGYTF TGTGCCACCACGACAGACTTTAACGATTATGGCTACACCTTC
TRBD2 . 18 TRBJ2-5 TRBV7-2 CASSLAGTSGGAQETQYF TGTGCCAGCAGCTTAGCCGGGACTAGCGGGGGGGCCCAAGAGACCCAGTACTTC